This T cell receptor beta chain was identified in a study of T-cell reconstitution after alpha-beta-depleted transplantation in children. Broader study findings: T-cell counts and diversity at one year post-transplant came mainly from newly produced T cells. Alpha-beta T cells present about two months after transplant were reported to originate from several hundred expanded graft clones.

This clonotype occurred a few times. Its matching antigen is unknown. The CDR3 is 15 residues long. Germline CDR1 is SGHVS and CDR2 is FNYEAQ. Trimming cost V 1 base and J 1 base, with 10 bases left between them. Unique molecular identifiers tagged the TCRbeta library. MiXCR, applied by TCRdb to the PCR reads, yields one record per CDR3 protein. The sample records over 150,000 distinct CDR3 sequences, approximately 10% being singletons. The material was PBMCs, obtained before TCRalphabeta/CD19-depleted stem cell transplant. The receptor's source is a boy aged 2 to 10 with acute myeloid leukemia, due to receive a stem cell transplant. This chain joins TRBV7-6 and TRBJ1-1; D is unresolved. In DNA form, the CDR3 reads TGTGCCAGCAGCTTAGTCCCGGGTGAGAACACTGAAGCTTTCTTT. Its protein is CASSLVPGENTEAFF.